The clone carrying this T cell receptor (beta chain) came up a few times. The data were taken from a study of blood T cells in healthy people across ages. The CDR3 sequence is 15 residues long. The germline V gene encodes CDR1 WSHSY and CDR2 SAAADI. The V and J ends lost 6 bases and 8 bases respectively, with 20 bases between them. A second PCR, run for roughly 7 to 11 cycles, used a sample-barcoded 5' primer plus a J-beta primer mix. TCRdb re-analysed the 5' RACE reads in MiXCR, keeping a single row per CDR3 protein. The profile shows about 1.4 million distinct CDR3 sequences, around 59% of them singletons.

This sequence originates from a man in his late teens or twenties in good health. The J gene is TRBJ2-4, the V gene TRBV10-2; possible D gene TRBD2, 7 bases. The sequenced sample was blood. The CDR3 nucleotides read TGCGCCAGCAGAGCGCTCGGGGGGCGCAGGGACATTCAGTACTTC. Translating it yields CASRALGGRRDIQYF.